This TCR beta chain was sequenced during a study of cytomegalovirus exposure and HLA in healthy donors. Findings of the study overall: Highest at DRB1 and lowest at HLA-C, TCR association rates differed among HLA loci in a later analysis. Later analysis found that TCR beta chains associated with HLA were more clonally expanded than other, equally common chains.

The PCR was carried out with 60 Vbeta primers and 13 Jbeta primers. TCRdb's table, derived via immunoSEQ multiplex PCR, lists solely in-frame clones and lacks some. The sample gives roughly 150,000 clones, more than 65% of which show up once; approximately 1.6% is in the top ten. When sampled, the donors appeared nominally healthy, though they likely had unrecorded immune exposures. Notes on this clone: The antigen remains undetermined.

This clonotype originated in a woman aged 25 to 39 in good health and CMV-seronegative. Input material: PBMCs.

CDR3 nucleotides: TGTGCCAGCAGTAACGGACAGGGGGACACCGGGGAGCTGTTTTTT. Translating gives CASSNGQGDTGELFF. This chain connects TRBV6-8 to TRBJ2-2, with TRBD1 matching 10 bases. Germline CDR1 and CDR2: MNHGY and SAAAGT. CDR3 length equals 15 residues. The J segment lost 3 bases and the V segment lost 5 bases, leaving 3 bases of the junction unmatched.